These 26 T cell receptor beta chains came from one sample sequenced in a study of T-cell reconstitution after alpha-beta-depleted transplantation in children (dated by TCRdb to about 2016). The treatment or condition label here, explained by the study, means: allogeneic hematopoietic cell transplantation with graft depleted of TCRalphabeta T cells and CD19 B cells. Library construction relied on PCR. The data were produced on an Illumina HiSeq 2500. TCR libraries were prepared with molecular barcoding, using unique molecular identifiers to normalize TCRbeta repertoire quantification. TCRdb reprocessed the public reads (quality trimming at Q25 with fastp, clone calling with MiXCR) and kept in-frame beta chains. Merged by CDR3 protein, the rows form single entries marked with the most common genes and DNA. The sample contains about 980,000 distinct CDR3 sequences, roughly 29% of them found a single time. Of the sample, roughly 28% is held by the ten largest clones.

This specimen consisted of PBMCs, mostly from graft donor cells, obtained 360 days after TCRalphabeta/CD19-depleted stem cell transplant. These receptors all stem from a boy under three years old who had a stem cell transplant for SCID, so the T cells may come from the graft donor.

This clonotype appeared a few times. The chain combines TRBV3-1 with TRBJ1-3; D gene uncertain. The germline V gene has CDR1 LGHDT and CDR2 YNNKEL (reference sequence). V was clipped by 3 bases and J by 0 bases, with 3 bases between them. The length of the CDR3 is 13 residues. The CDR3 here is CASSQHSGNTIYF. CDR3 nucleotide sequence: TGTGCCAGCAGCCAGCACTCTGGAAACACCATATATTTT.

A few counts support this clonotype. The V call is TRBV6-5, the J call TRBJ1-1, with 8 nucleotides matching TRBD1. The CDR3 is 15 residues long. Germline CDR1 reads MNHEY; CDR2 reads SVGAGI. The V and J ends lost 5 bases and 8 bases, in that order; junction bases with no gene match: 13. The CDR3 nucleotides read TGTGCCAGCAGTCCGACAGGGGCAATCTGGTCCGAAGCTTTCTTT. Its translation: CASSPTGAIWSEAFF.

This clonotype was found many times. V is TRBV28 and J is TRBJ2-1; D is unclear. This CDR3 region has 14 residues. The germline V and J ends were trimmed by 4 bases and 10 bases, with 17 bases remaining between them. Germline V gene lookup returns CDR1 MDHEN and CDR2 SYDVKM. The CDR3 is CASSSRGRSSEQFF. The CDR3 DNA is TGTGCCAGCAGTTCCCGAGGAAGAAGTAGCGAGCAGTTCTTC.

The J gene is TRBJ2-1, the V gene TRBV2, with D perhaps TRBD1 (5 bases). V lost 8 bases, J lost 4 bases, and 9 bases lay in between. CDR1 is SNHLY and CDR2 is FYNNEI in the germline V gene. There are 12 residues in the CDR3. CDR3 loop: CASEQEYNEQFF. Written as DNA, the CDR3 is TGTGCCAGCGAACAGGAGTACAATGAGCAGTTCTTC.

The rearrangement uses TRBV6-2 or TRBV6-3 and TRBJ1-1, with TRBD1 as a possible D gene (6 bases). The CDR3 sequence is 15 residues long. V dropped 0 bases and J dropped 0 bases, with 8 bases sitting between them. CDR1 is MNHEY and CDR2 is SVGEGT in the germline V gene. CDR3 coding DNA: TGTGCCAGCAGTTACTCATACAGGGTGAACACTGAAGCTTTCTTT. Protein sequence: CASSYSYRVNTEAFF.

CDR3 protein: CSARAGRTGGELFF. CDR3 coding DNA: TGCAGTGCTAGGGCCGGACGGACTGGCGGGGAGCTGTTTTTT. The chain uses TRBV20-1 and TRBJ2-2; TRBD2 is a possible D gene (5 bases). Germline V lookup: CDR1 DFQATT, CDR2 SNEGSKA (reference sequence). Trimming cost V 3 bases and J 7 bases, with 15 bases left between them. CDR3 length: 14 residues.

The chain carries TRBV15 and TRBJ2-3, with 7 nucleotides matching TRBD2. Germline-derived CDR1 and CDR2 are LNHNV and YYDKDF (reference sequence). This CDR3 region has 15 residues. The trim removed 5 bases at V and 3 bases at J, leaving 8 bases unmatched. The CDR3 is CATSVRAGRTDTQYF. The CDR3 DNA reads as TGTGCCACCAGCGTCAGAGCGGGGAGAACAGATACGCAGTATTTT.

This clonotype was observed many times. This chain joins TRBV27 and TRBJ2-1, with a weak D call TRBD2 (5 bases). The CDR3 extends over 14 amino acids. V was clipped by 4 bases and J by 2 bases, with 9 bases between them. CDR1 is MNHEY, CDR2 SMNVEV, per germline (reference sequence). This CDR3 is CASSYRRPYNEQFF. CDR3 DNA sequence: TGTGCCAGCAGTTACCGGAGGCCCTACAATGAGCAGTTCTTC.

J is TRBJ2-3 and V is TRBV12-3 or TRBV12-4; 9 bases fit TRBD2. The V and J ends lost 5 bases and 12 bases, in that order; junction bases with no gene match: 12. This CDR3 is 14 amino acids long. This CDR3 is CASSPGGLGTSQYF. CDR3 DNA sequence: TGTGCCAGCAGTCCAGGGGGGTTGGGGACTAGCCAGTATTTT.

The rearrangement uses TRBV29-1 and TRBJ2-1; D unclear. This CDR3 has 14 amino acids. V lost 4 bases to trimming and J lost 0 bases, with 10 bases between them. From germline, CDR1 is SQVTM and CDR2 ANQGSEA. For the CDR3, the DNA is TGCAGCGTTGTGGCGGCAAGCTCCTACAATGAGCAGTTCTTC. As protein: CSVVAASSYNEQFF.

This clonotype was found a few times. CDR3 sequence: CASSLGASRNYGYTF. The CDR3 DNA sequence: TGTGCCAGCAGCTTGGGGGCATCCCGCAACTATGGCTACACCTTC. The chain carries TRBV5-5 and TRBJ1-2; D remains ambiguous. V lost 0 bases and J lost 2, with 11 bases in between. The germline CDR1 and CDR2 sequences are SGHKS and YYEKEE (reference sequence). There are 15 residues in the CDR3. Full variable domain (remainder filled in from reference TRBV5-5 and TRBJ1-2): DAGVTQSPTHLIKTRGQQVTLRCSPISGHKSVSWYQQVLGQGPQFIFQYYEKEERGRGNFPDRFSARQFPNYSSELNVNALLLGDSALYLCASSLGASRNYGYTFGSGTRLTVV.

This clonotype was detected a few times. V is TRBV20-1 and J is TRBJ2-3; D might be TRBD2 (7 bases). This CDR3 contains 14 residues. The germline gives CDR1 DFQATT, CDR2 SNEGSKA (reference sequence). Trimming removed 6 bases at V and 3 bases at J, with 16 bases between. The CDR3, as DNA: TGCAGTGCCTTAGGGGGGGGCAGAACAGATACGCAGTATTTT. It is translated as CSALGGGRTDTQYF.

The rearrangement uses TRBV7-2 and TRBJ2-1; D ambiguous. Deletions cut 5 bases from V and 7 bases from J, with 12 bases between. The CDR3 has 13 amino acids. The V gene's germline CDR1 is SGHTA and CDR2 FQGNSA. The CDR3 DNA sequence: TGTGCCAGCAGCCCCAGATCCGGGAATGAGCAGTTCTTC. It encodes CASSPRSGNEQFF.

The chain has TRBV7-9 and TRBJ2-3; D ambiguous. CDR3 size: 12 residues. The germline CDR1 and CDR2 sequences are SEHNR and FQNEAQ (reference sequence). V was pared by 3 bases and J by 6 bases, with 7 bases between. The CDR3 nucleotides are TGTGCCAGCAGCTTCCTGAGGGATACGCAGTATTTT. It specifies CASSFLRDTQYF.

The chain is built from TRBV10-3 and TRBJ2-7; possible D gene TRBD2, 5 bases. CDR3 length: 14 residues. V lost 0 bases to trimming and J lost 3 bases, with 9 bases between them. Per germline, CDR1 ENHRY and CDR2 SYGVKD. CDR3 protein: CAISESGSHYEQYF. The CDR3 nucleotides read TGTGCCATCAGTGAGTCAGGGAGTCACTACGAGCAGTACTTC.

This clonotype was observed a few times. This chain uses TRBV24-1 with TRBJ1-2; D remains ambiguous. Looked up from germline, CDR1 is KGHDR and CDR2 is SFDVKD. V was pared by 4 bases and J by 3 bases, with 11 bases between. The length of the CDR3 is 14 residues. CDR3 bases: TGTGCCACCAGTGACGTGACACGGCACTATGGCTACACCTTC. Its protein is CATSDVTRHYGYTF.

The chain carries TRBV20-1 and TRBJ2-5, with TRBD1 as a possible D gene (5 bases). CDR1 and CDR2 from the germline V gene are DFQATT and SNEGSKA (reference sequence). Trimming pared 6 bases from V and 2 bases from J, leaving 7 bases between. The CDR3 covers 11 residues. The CDR3 loop is CSADSQETQYF. The CDR3 DNA reads TGCAGTGCCGACAGTCAAGAGACCCAGTACTTC.

This clonotype was detected a few times. The chain links TRBV6-5 to TRBJ2-2; the match to TRBD1 covers 8 bases. The V segment lost 0 bases and the J segment 5 bases; nucleotides outside the gene matches: 8. CDR1 is MNHEY and CDR2 is SVGAGI in the germline V gene. The CDR3 consists of 17 residues. CDR3 loop: CASSYSIYRTGTGELFF. The CDR3 DNA sequence: TGTGCCAGCAGTTACTCGATTTACCGGACAGGGACCGGGGAGCTGTTTTTT.

There are a few counts of this clonotype. The chain carries TRBV20-1 and TRBJ2-7; D unclear. The V end was cut by 1 base, the J end by 6 bases, with 13 bases between. CDR1 DFQATT and CDR2 SNEGSKA come from the germline V gene (reference sequence). The CDR3 spans 13 residues. This CDR3 reads CSARASAGAEQYF. The DNA of the CDR3 is TGCAGTGCTAGAGCGTCGGCAGGCGCCGAGCAGTACTTC.

The chain couples TRBV20-1 to TRBJ2-6, with 9 nucleotides matching TRBD2. V lost 3 bases, J lost 3 bases, and 15 bases stayed unmatched. CDR1 DFQATT and CDR2 SNEGSKA come from the germline V gene (reference sequence). The CDR3 runs to 19 residues. In DNA form, the CDR3 reads TGCAGTGCTAGGGACCTCTTGCGCGGGGGGGCCGTTGGGGCCAACGTCCTGACTTTC. Translating gives CSARDLLRGGAVGANVLTF.

The gene calls are TRBV20-1 and TRBJ1-5; D is unclear. This CDR3 has 15 residues. Germline CDR1 reads DFQATT; CDR2 reads SNEGSKA (reference sequence). Trimming pared 2 bases from V and 1 base from J, leaving 12 bases between. CDR3 region: CSARTAAASNQPQHF. The CDR3 coding sequence is TGCAGTGCTAGAACGGCGGCAGCGAGCAATCAGCCCCAGCATTTT.

V usage is TRBV12-3 or TRBV12-4 and J usage is TRBJ2-3; D may be TRBD2 (6 bases). This CDR3 has 14 residues. V dropped 4 bases and J dropped 6 bases, with 14 bases sitting between them. CDR3 bases: TGTGCCAGCAGTTCCTCGGGACTTTCGGATACGCAGTATTTT. It specifies CASSSSGLSDTQYF.

This clonotype was seen at least ten times. The chain employs TRBV9 and TRBJ2-1; D tentatively fits TRBD1 or TRBD2 (6 bases each). V was pared by 7 bases and J by 7 bases, with 12 bases between. Germline V CDR1 and CDR2: SGDLS, YYNGEE. CDR3 length: 12 amino acids. The CDR3 nucleotides are TGTGCCAGCGGGGGGCCCGTGAATGAGCAGTTCTTC. Encoded protein: CASGGPVNEQFF.

The chain is built from TRBV15 and TRBJ2-3, with TRBD1 identical over 9 bases. Losses at the gene ends were 1 base for V and 4 bases for J; bases not matched to a gene: 9. Germline CDR1 reads LNHNV; CDR2 reads YYDKDF (reference sequence). The CDR3 is 17 amino acids. CDR3 loop: CATSRGAGQGLPDTQYF. The CDR3 coding sequence is TGTGCCACCAGCAGAGGAGCGGGACAGGGTTTACCAGATACGCAGTATTTT.

A few counts support this clonotype. The CDR3, as DNA: TGTGCCAGCAGTTTGAGGACTAGCGGGAAAGTGGAGTTCTTC. This encodes CASSLRTSGKVEFF. The chain has TRBV12-3 or TRBV12-4 and TRBJ2-1; TRBD2 aligns across 12 bases. V gave up 3 bases and J gave up 14 bases; unmatched junction bases: 8. The CDR3 contains 14 residues.

This clonotype has only a few counts. CDR3 loop: CASSSDRLSAETQYF. CDR3 DNA sequence: TGCGCCAGCAGCTCCGACAGGCTTTCCGCAGAGACCCAGTACTTC. The chain recombines TRBV5-1 with TRBJ2-5, with D perhaps TRBD1 (6 bases). V gave up 3 bases and J gave up 4 bases, with 16 bases separating them. Germline V gene lookup returns CDR1 SGHRS and CDR2 YFSETQ. This CDR3 has 15 residues. Using reference TRBV5-1 and TRBJ2-5 for the parts outside the CDR3, the full variable domain is KAGVTQTPRYLIKTRGQQVTLSCSPISGHRSVSWYQQTPGQGLQFLFEYFSETQRNKGNFPGRFSGRQFSNSRSEMNVSTLELGDSALYLCASSSDRLSAETQYFGPGTRLLVL.